These 27 T cell receptor beta chains originate from one sample sequenced in a study of early T cells in non-severe SARS-CoV-2 infection (dated by TCRdb to the early 2020s). Library generation was performed with 5' RACE. These reads were obtained on a NextSeq 500. TCRdb reworked the public reads: Q25 trimming with fastp, MiXCR clone assembly, productive beta chains retained. Under each unique CDR3 protein, matching rows form one entry showing the most common genes and DNA. The table for this sample lists 60,000 to 75,000 distinct CDR3 sequences; around 12% of them were counted only once. The ten biggest clones cover about 5% of the sample. Specimen: whole blood. These receptor sequences come from an adult who was a healthcare worker with PCR-confirmed SARS-CoV-2 infection or an uninfected control (not recorded which).

This clonotype was seen a handful of times. J is TRBJ2-1 and V is TRBV29-1; D call uncertain. This CDR3 has 13 residues. Trimming took 1 base from V and 5 from J, leaving 9 bases between them. CDR1 is SQVTM and CDR2 is ANQGSEA in the germline V gene. In DNA, the CDR3 is TGCAGCGTTGAAGGGCGGCTGAACAATGAGCAGTTCTTC. Its translation is CSVEGRLNNEQFF.

The V call is TRBV12-3 or TRBV12-4, the J call TRBJ2-1; possible D gene TRBD2, 6 bases. The V end lost 6 bases, the J end lost 10 bases, and 13 bases lay between the germline ends. This CDR3 is 12 amino acids long. Here the CDR3 reads CASRWSAGEQFF. CDR3 coding DNA: TGTGCCAGCAGGTGGAGTGCGGGGGAGCAGTTCTTC.

The sample holds a few counts of this clonotype. The V gene is TRBV20-1, the J gene TRBJ2-1; D unresolved. Looked up from germline, CDR1 is DFQATT and CDR2 is SNEGSKA (reference sequence). This CDR3 spans 12 amino acids. V shed 1 base and J shed 4 bases, with 5 bases lying between them. CDR3 sequence reads: CSARGPYNEQFF. The DNA of the CDR3 is TGCAGTGCTAGAGGACCTTACAATGAGCAGTTCTTC.

This clonotype has only a few counts. The V gene is TRBV6-1, the J gene TRBJ2-6, with a weak D call TRBD2 (6 bases). CDR1 MNHNS and CDR2 SASEGT come from the germline V gene. The CDR3 has 17 residues. V was cut by 8 bases and J by 0 bases, with 17 bases left in between. The CDR3 region is CASPGVRGSSGANVLTF. For the CDR3, the DNA is TGTGCCAGCCCCGGGGTCCGGGGGTCCTCTGGGGCCAACGTCCTGACTTTC.

This rearrangement joins TRBV2 to TRBJ1-5; possibly TRBD1 for D (5 bases). The V gene lost 4 bases and the J gene lost 3 bases, with 16 bases spanning the gap. CDR3 size: 16 residues. The germline V gene encodes CDR1 SNHLY and CDR2 FYNNEI. This CDR3 is CASSVPGPGYNQPQHF. The CDR3 DNA is TGTGCCAGCAGTGTCCCGGGACCTGGATACAATCAGCCCCAGCATTTT.

This clonotype has more than one count but fewer than ten. The chain combines TRBV11-2 with TRBJ2-5; weak D call: TRBD1 (6 bases). The CDR3 has 15 residues. V was clipped by 8 bases and J by 7 bases, with 23 bases between them. The germline gives CDR1 SGHAT, CDR2 FQNNGV. The CDR3 region is CASSSPRQGSRTQYF. CDR3 coding DNA: TGTGCCAGCTCTTCTCCACGCCAGGGGAGTCGGACCCAGTACTTC. The full variable domain, completed using reference TRBV11-2 and TRBJ2-5, is EAGVAQSPRYKIIEKRQSVAFWCNPISGHATLYWYQQILGQGPKLLIQFQNNGVVDDSQLPKDRFSAERLKGVDSTLKIQPAKLEDSAVYLCASSSPRQGSRTQYFGPGTRLLVL.

The genes are TRBV29-1 and TRBJ2-3; D possibly uses TRBD1 or TRBD2 (5 bases each). The germline V gene encodes CDR1 SQVTM and CDR2 ANQGSEA. CDR3 length: 11 residues. CDR3 loop: CGGQGMDTQYF. In DNA, the CDR3 is TGCGGCGGGCAGGGCATGGATACGCAGTATTTT.

Ten or more counts support this clonotype. CDR3 in amino acids: CASSQAAGGATKETQYF. DNA for the CDR3: TGTGCCAGCAGCCAAGCAGCGGGGGGGGCTACGAAAGAGACCCAGTACTTC. The rearrangement links TRBV14 to TRBJ2-5; 10 bases fit TRBD2. Germline loops: CDR1 SGHDN, CDR2 FVKESK. The trim removed 1 base at V and 3 bases at J, leaving 8 bases unmatched. The CDR3 is made up of 17 amino acids.

V and J are TRBV7-9 and TRBJ1-1, with D tentatively TRBD1 (6 bases). Trimming cost V 5 bases and J 13 bases, with 23 bases left between them. There are 14 residues in the CDR3. In germline, CDR1 is SEHNR, CDR2 FQNEAQ (reference sequence). The CDR3: CASSPEDRIRKGFF. The CDR3, as DNA: TGTGCCAGCAGCCCGGAGGACAGAATCCGAAAGGGTTTCTTT.

This clonotype was counted only a few times. This rearrangement joins TRBV10-3 to TRBJ1-5; D gene unclear. Germline V lookup: CDR1 ENHRY, CDR2 SYGVKD. The CDR3 is 14 amino acids. V lost 3 bases and J lost 1, with 7 bases in between. The CDR3 loop is CAISDVQSNQPQHF. The CDR3 nucleotides read TGTGCCATCAGTGACGTGCAGAGCAATCAGCCCCAGCATTTT.

This clonotype was detected a few times. The rearrangement links TRBV29-1 to TRBJ2-7, with TRBD1 matching over 8 bases. V was pared by 8 bases and J by 3 bases, with 6 bases of the junction left unmatched. Germline-derived CDR1 and CDR2 are SQVTM and ANQGSEA. This CDR3 comprises 12 residues. The CDR3 coding sequence is TGCAGCTCCCGGGACAGGATCTACGAGCAGTACTTC. Translating it yields CSSRDRIYEQYF.

Ten or more counts support this clonotype. The chain carries TRBV10-1 and TRBJ2-7; D perhaps matches TRBD2 (5 bases). CDR1 and CDR2 (germline): WNHNN, SYGVQD (reference sequence). The V and J ends lost 5 bases and 1 base respectively, with 9 bases between them. This CDR3 is 13 amino acids long. The DNA for the CDR3 is TGCGCCAGCAGTCCGGGATTATCCTACGAGCAGTACTTC. Translated: CASSPGLSYEQYF.

This clonotype was seen a few times. The chain has TRBV10-3 and TRBJ2-7, with 8 bases identical to TRBD1. V was pared by 4 bases and J by 7 bases, with 6 bases of the junction left unmatched. The CDR3 runs to 13 residues. Germline loops: CDR1 ENHRY, CDR2 SYGVKD. CDR3 amino acids: CAISVNRGFEQYF. CDR3 sequence (DNA): TGTGCCATCAGTGTGAACAGGGGGTTTGAGCAGTACTTC.

The CDR3 DNA is TGTGCCAGCAGTGCGGGGACAAACACCATATATTTT. Its protein product is CASSAGTNTIYF. The V call is TRBV12-3 or TRBV12-4, the J call TRBJ1-3, with D perhaps TRBD1 (5 bases). V was pared by 5 bases and J by 6 bases, with 8 bases between. The CDR3 extends over 12 amino acids.

This clonotype showed up just a few times. V usage is TRBV10-3 and J usage is TRBJ2-7; D gene uncertain. V was pared by 4 bases and J by 7 bases, with 17 bases between. The CDR3 is 14 residues long. The germline CDR1 and CDR2 sequences are ENHRY and SYGVKD. CDR3 nucleotides: TGTGCCATCAGTGGTAACCCTTTGAACCCGGAGCAGTACTTC. Encoded protein: CAISGNPLNPEQYF.

The V call is TRBV20-1, the J call TRBJ2-7, with D perhaps given as TRBD1 or TRBD2 (5 bases each). Germline V lookup: CDR1 DFQATT, CDR2 SNEGSKA (reference sequence). There are 12 residues in the CDR3. The V gene lost 7 bases and the J gene lost 3 bases, with 13 bases spanning the gap. The CDR3: CSGTQGVYEQYF. The DNA for the CDR3 is TGCAGTGGGACTCAGGGTGTCTACGAGCAGTACTTC.

In this sample, this clonotype turned up many times. The chain combines TRBV7-9 with TRBJ2-5; D unclear. Germline CDR1 is SEHNR and CDR2 is FQNEAQ (reference sequence). This CDR3 region has 12 residues. V was cut by 5 bases and J by 5 bases, with 9 bases left in between. CDR3 in DNA: TGTGCCAGCAGCCGTTCAAGGGAGACCCAGTACTTC. Residues: CASSRSRETQYF.

The V gene is TRBV3-1, the J gene TRBJ1-6; D gene ambiguous. Trimming took off 2 bases at V and 9 bases at J, with 14 bases between the two ends. The CDR3 loop spans 15 amino acids. Germline assignment: CDR1 LGHDT and CDR2 YNNKEL (reference sequence). CDR3 amino acids: CASSQRGFYSSPLHF. The DNA for the CDR3 is TGTGCCAGCAGCCAACGCGGGTTCTACAGTTCACCCCTCCACTTT.

V gene TRBV7-9 combines with J gene TRBJ2-5, with D uncertain. Trimming stripped 5 bases from V and 5 bases from J, with 15 bases between. The CDR3 contains 14 residues. Germline V gives CDR1 SEHNR, CDR2 FQNEAQ (reference sequence). The DNA for the CDR3 is TGTGCCAGCAGCAAACGGCCCACGGAGGAGACCCAGTACTTC. As protein: CASSKRPTEETQYF. Looking up the rest from reference TRBV7-9 and TRBJ2-5 gives the full variable domain: DTGVSQNPRHKITKRGQNVTFRCDPISEHNRLYWYRQTLGQGPEFLTYFQNEAQLEKSRLLSDRFSAERPKGSFSTLEIQRTEQGDSAMYLCASSKRPTEETQYFGPGTRLLVL.

This clonotype was recorded many times. This chain links TRBV12-3 or TRBV12-4 with TRBJ2-7; 8 bases map to TRBD2. There are 15 residues in the CDR3. With 3 bases clipped from V and 0 bases from J, the junction kept 4 bases outside the gene matches. In DNA, the CDR3 is TGTGCCAGCAGTTTCGGCGGGGGGAGCTCCTACGAGCAGTACTTC. As protein: CASSFGGGSSYEQYF.

Comments on this clonotype: Germline and junction disagree at one end, which may indicate a read error. The chain has TRBV29-1 and TRBJ2-7; perhaps TRBD1 as D (5 bases). This CDR3 has 12 amino acids. Germline CDR1 is SQVTM and CDR2 is ANQGSEA. CDR3 nucleotide sequence: TGCAGCGTCGAAGTTAGGGGCGACGAGCAGTACTTC. It translates to CSVEVRGDEQYF.

This clonotype was found many times. The rearrangement links TRBV18 to TRBJ2-7; TRBD1 aligns across 7 bases. Germline V lookup: CDR1 KGHSH, CDR2 LQKENI. J lost 2 bases, V lost 3 bases, and 1 base had no gene match. The CDR3 has 13 residues. The CDR3 loop reads CASSPGTAYEQYF. CDR3 coding DNA: TGTGCCAGCTCACCCGGGACAGCCTACGAGCAGTACTTC.

This clonotype was seen repeatedly, ten times or more. CDR3 sequence: CSASPRTSHNEQFF. In nucleotides, the CDR3 is TGCAGTGCTAGTCCAAGGACTAGTCACAATGAGCAGTTCTTC. The chain is built from TRBV20-1 and TRBJ2-1, with 7 bases matching TRBD2. This CDR3 is built from 14 residues. CDR1 DFQATT and CDR2 SNEGSKA come from the germline V gene (reference sequence). V shed 3 bases, J shed 5 bases, and the junction held 7 bases outside the gene matches.

The V gene is TRBV30, the J gene TRBJ1-1; D is undetermined. V was trimmed by 3 bases and J by 7 bases, leaving 15 bases between them. Looked up from germline, CDR1 is GTSNPN and CDR2 is SVGIG (reference sequence). The CDR3 is made up of 13 amino acids. Written as DNA, the CDR3 is TGTGCCTGGAGCGCCAACTTACCCCATGAAGCTTTCTTT. The encoded protein is CAWSANLPHEAFF.

This clonotype was seen many times. J is TRBJ1-4 and V is TRBV3-1; TRBD1 is a possible D gene (6 bases). The CDR3 runs 14 residues. V lost 3 bases to trimming and J lost 5 bases, with 10 bases between them. Germline assignment: CDR1 LGHDT and CDR2 YNNKEL (reference sequence). CDR3: CASSHGTRNEKLFF. The CDR3 DNA follows: TGTGCCAGCAGCCACGGGACAAGAAATGAAAAACTGTTTTTT.

J is TRBJ2-5 and V is TRBV11-3; D could derive from TRBD1 or TRBD2 (5 bases each). The CDR3 totals 13 residues. V dropped 5 bases and J dropped 6 bases, with 13 bases sitting between them. Looked up from germline, CDR1 is SGHNT and CDR2 is YENEEA. CDR3 in amino acids: CASSARRGQTQYF. In DNA form, the CDR3 reads TGTGCCAGCAGCGCGCGCCGGGGCCAGACCCAGTACTTC. Full variable domain (missing parts from reference TRBV11-3 and TRBJ2-5): EAGVVQSPRYKIIEKKQPVAFWCNPISGHNTLYWYLQNLGQGPELLIRYENEEAVDDSQLPKDRFSAERLKGVDSTLKIQPAELGDSAVYLCASSARRGQTQYFGPGTRLLVL.

The sample holds many counts of this clonotype. V gene TRBV6-6 combines with J gene TRBJ2-2; no clear D. The CDR3 sequence is 13 residues long. V was pared by 2 bases and J by 3 bases, with 4 bases between. In germline, CDR1 is MNHNY, CDR2 SVGAGI (reference sequence). The CDR3, as DNA: TGTGCCAGCAGTTACAGGGACACCGGGGAGCTGTTTTTT. As protein: CASSYRDTGELFF.